This is a list of T cell receptor beta chains from one sample in a study of cytomegalovirus exposure and HLA in healthy donors. The repertoire was sequenced with immunoSEQ multiplex PCR; TCRdb's copy has only in-frame clones and lacks some. Of about 82,000 clones listed, 85% to 95% are singletons. Sequences were obtained from PBMCs. These TCRs come from a man aged 18 to 29 in good health and CMV-seronegative. CDR3s include the opening cysteine and the closing phenylalanine or tryptophan. Fields, in order: CDR3 protein, CDR3 DNA, clone size, D gene, V gene, J gene. D genes are given only for firm matches. Not every row has a clone size; where given, it reads once, few, many or a size class.

cdr3_aa: CASRATAGRVNTEAFF
cdr3_nt: TGTGCCAGCAGGGCCACGGCGGGGCGGGTTAACACTGAAGCTTTCTTT
clone_size: NA
d_call: NA
v_call: TRBV27
j_call: TRBJ1-1

cdr3_aa: CASSFRDRGTGELFF
cdr3_nt: TGTGCCAGCAGTTTCCGGGACAGGGGAACCGGGGAGCTGTTTTTT
clone_size: NA
d_call: TRBD1
v_call: TRBV6-5
j_call: TRBJ2-2

cdr3_aa: CASSEIGTGSGNEQFF
cdr3_nt: TGTGCCAGCAGTGAAATTGGGACAGGGTCGGGCAATGAGCAGTTCTTC
clone_size: NA
d_call: TRBD1
v_call: TRBV25-1
j_call: TRBJ2-1

cdr3_aa: CAWGRGGGEKLFF
cdr3_nt: TGTGCCTGGGGGAGGGGCGGAGGGGAAAAACTGTTTTTT
clone_size: NA
d_call: NA
v_call: TRBV30
j_call: TRBJ1-4

cdr3_aa: CASSQVTGSVDEQYF
cdr3_nt: TGCGCCAGCAGCCAAGTAACAGGGTCCGTCGACGAGCAGTACTTC
clone_size: NA
d_call: NA
v_call: TRBV4-1
j_call: TRBJ2-7

cdr3_aa: CASSPWTGERTNEKLFF
cdr3_nt: TGTGCCAGCAGTCCATGGACAGGGGAGAGGACTAATGAAAAACTGTTTTTT
clone_size: NA
d_call: TRBD1
v_call: TRBV27
j_call: TRBJ1-4

cdr3_aa: CASKRTGNEKLFF
cdr3_nt: TGTGCCAGCAAACGGACAGGGAACGAAAAACTGTTTTTT
clone_size: few
d_call: TRBD1
v_call: TRBV14
j_call: TRBJ1-4

cdr3_aa: CASSPSGPLGANVLTF
cdr3_nt: TGTGCCAGCAGCCCCAGCGGACCCCTGGGGGCCAACGTCCTGACTTTC
clone_size: NA
d_call: NA
v_call: TRBV7-3
j_call: TRBJ2-6

cdr3_aa: CASSETGGDYEQYF
cdr3_nt: TGTGCCAGCAGTGAAACAGGGGGGGACTACGAGCAGTACTTC
clone_size: NA
d_call: NA
v_call: TRBV6-1
j_call: TRBJ2-7

cdr3_aa: CASSLGGQGYGYTF
cdr3_nt: TGTGCCAGCAGCTTAGGGGGACAGGGTTATGGCTACACCTTC
clone_size: NA
d_call: TRBD1
v_call: TRBV11-2
j_call: TRBJ1-2

cdr3_aa: CASSLWQKRESPKQGYTF
cdr3_nt: TGTGCCAGCAGCTTGTGGCAAAAACGGGAATCCCCCAAGCAAGGGTACACCTTC
clone_size: NA
d_call: NA
v_call: TRBV5-4
j_call: TRBJ1-2